This TCR beta chain derives from a study of beta chain features in type 1 diabetes (dated by TCRdb to between 2017 and 2018). Notes on the research overall: Mean age, gender distribution, total cell number and subset yield did not differ between patients and healthy donors. In the study, TCRB repertoires of sorted circulating CD4+ T cell subsets from recently diagnosed type 1 diabetes patients were compared with those of matched healthy donors. Regulatory and stem cell-like memory subsets were isolated from only 8 patients and about 8 healthy donors, whereas naive and central memory subsets came from all 30 or so donors. A total of approximately 100,000,000 sorted cells were examined across all samples, and the number of cells per subset was strongly correlated with RNA yield. Study-level results and caveats: A moderate but significant shortening of TCRB CDR3 length was observed in type 1 diabetes patients in all four CD4+ subsets. At VDJ recombination sites, patients with type 1 diabetes made fewer insertions and deleted more nucleotides, a pattern implying thymic rearrangement abnormalities. Because the HLA sub-analyses included only small numbers of individuals, any influence of HLA type on TCRB rearrangement was left unresolved. PCR may preferentially amplify shorter templates, but because patient and control samples were amplified and corrected together, any resulting skew would affect both groups equally. The naive, central memory and regulatory TCRB repertoires appeared to resemble one another more closely among patients than among healthy donors. Because cDNA rather than genomic DNA was sequenced, highly expressing activated cells could have been over-represented, although no difference in activation and CD3 levels was found between groups.

For this clone: Its antigen is unknown. Qualities for individual bases were not recorded, and no much larger clone is one base off.

All of the isolated RNA was reverse transcribed with the High Capacity cDNA Reverse Transcription Kit, so expressed TCRB transcripts were sequenced. Deep immunoSEQ sequencing was applied to naive, central memory and regulatory T cell samples, giving an average of roughly 3.6 million total reads per sample. Sorted cells were lysed in RLT buffer, and RNA was extracted using DNase-treated RNeasy Micro or Mini kits according to cell number. To prevent cross-contamination, every cell subset was processed on its own, while patient and healthy donor samples were processed together. The immunoSEQ multiplex PCR was used to amplify TCRB sequences from cDNA, yielding 87-bp fragments that span the CDR3 region. Sequencing of the amplicons was performed on the Illumina HiSeq platform. In the authors' own workflow: PCR bias was computationally corrected using synthetic template baselines, reads within Hamming distance 2 were collapsed, and singletons that could not be merged were discarded. By aligning reads against IMGT, V, D and J genes, CDR3 length, and insertions or deletions at six rearrangement sites were assigned. Within each subset, clonotype counts were normalized to sorted cell number, after which true diversity and Gini coefficients were computed with the tcR R package. The overlap coefficient, calculated on TCRB nucleotide sequences, was used to measure repertoire sharing. Out-of-frame TCRB sequences from naive cells were analyzed to stand in for the pre-selection repertoire. The table comes from immuneACCESS by way of TCRdb, which keeps in-frame sequences with V and J called. Part of the clones is missing from these tables; in studies checked, under half for an unresolved V gene and the rest for unknown reasons. The V and J calls and the clone size are those of that table, but D and trimming were determined from the DNA. The sample table contains hundreds of thousands of clones; only one count was recorded for approximately 15% of them. Of the sample, about 0.034% is held by the ten largest clones.

From each donor, a single peripheral blood sample of 95 to 150 mL on average was drawn into heparinised tubes. Naive, central memory, regulatory and stem cell-like memory CD4+ T cells were sorted on a BD FACSAria II using a panel including CD45RO, CCR7, CD25, CD127, CD95 and CD27. Purity was above 98% for every sorted population. Right away, PBMCs were isolated by Lymphoprep density gradient centrifugation and were stained directly, with no culture step. So that batch effects would be minimized, each experiment stained and sorted samples in pairs, pairing one healthy donor with one patient. The junction carries 17 bases between V and J, which are trimmed by 5 bases and 1 base respectively. The CDR3 starts with the cysteine, ends with the phenylalanine, and has 17 residues. This entry keeps only the CDR3 DNA: 51 bases, framed from base 1. From the germline V gene (reference sequence), CDR1 is MNHEY and CDR2 is SMNVEV.

The chain is assembled from TRBV27 and TRBJ2-2; TRBD2 is perhaps the D gene, given 5 matching bases. The sample was naive CD4+ T cells from blood. Explained via the paper, the cell subset or site label denotes: true naive CD4+ T cells. This receptor was identified in a man aged 25-45 years in good health. The DNA sequence is as follows: TGTGCCAGCAGTACCACCGCGTGGGGAGTGAACACCGGGGAGCTGTTTTTT. Its amino acids are CASSTTAWGVNTGELFF.